A single sample gave rise to the 20 T cell receptor beta chains below, sequenced in a study of blood T cell repertoires in COVID-19. Only in-frame clones appear in the TCRdb table, and some are missing; sequencing was by immunoSEQ multiplex PCR. There are roughly 250,000 clones in the sample; about 88% occur only once, and 0.9% to 1% lies in the top ten. The sample was peripheral blood. These receptors all come from a woman in her forties who had recovered from COVID-19.

V gene TRBV30 combines with J gene TRBJ2-3; D unresolved. V shed 2 bases and J shed 0 bases, with 6 bases lying between them. Germline-derived CDR1 and CDR2 are GTSNPN and SVGIG (reference sequence). This CDR3 contains 13 residues. CDR3 sequence: CAWSLQSTDTQYF. The CDR3 region has the DNA TGTGCCTGGAGTTTACAGAGCACAGATACGCAGTATTTT.

The chain has TRBV11-2 and TRBJ1-4; D is possibly TRBD1 (6 bases). CDR3 size: 15 residues. Germline CDR1 is SGHAT and CDR2 is FQNNGV. Deletions cut 5 bases from V and 3 bases from J, with 13 bases between. CDR3 nucleotide sequence: TGTGCCAGCAGCCCAGGGACACTCGCTAATGAAAAACTGTTTTTT. This encodes CASSPGTLANEKLFF.

J is TRBJ2-3 and V is TRBV6-2 or TRBV6-3, with D unresolved. The V end lost 2 bases, the J end lost 2 bases, and 5 bases lay between the germline ends. Germline V gene sequence: CDR1 MNHEY, CDR2 SVGEGT. CDR3 length: 13 amino acids. The CDR3 nucleotides are TGTGCCAGCAGTTACCGTCCCACAGATACGCAGTATTTT. This sequence encodes CASSYRPTDTQYF.

The genes are TRBV30 and TRBJ2-1; TRBD2 agrees at 11 bases. The germline gives CDR1 GTSNPN, CDR2 SVGIG (reference sequence). With V trimmed by 2 bases and J by 3 bases, 3 bases remained unmatched. CDR3 length equals 15 residues. The CDR3 DNA is TGTGCCTGGAGTCCCCTAGCGGGAGGCTACAATGAGCAGTTCTTC. Translating it yields CAWSPLAGGYNEQFF.

Regarding this clone: A much larger clone differs by one base, so this may be a read error. The chain is built from TRBV6-4 and TRBJ2-2; 10 bases match TRBD2. This CDR3 contains 14 residues. Germline assignment: CDR1 MRHNA and CDR2 SNTAGT. After removal of 4 bases from V and 4 bases from J, the junction contained 0 bases not matched to a gene. The chain's CDR3 is CASSASGSTGELFF. For the CDR3, the DNA is TGTGCCAGCAGTGCTAGCGGGAGCACCGGGGAGCTGTTTTTT.

DNA of the CDR3: TGTGCCTGGAGTCCCAACAGGGCACCTGCAACTAATGAAAAACTGTTTTTT. This translates into CAWSPNRAPATNEKLFF. The V gene is TRBV30, the J gene TRBJ1-4, with a possible D match to TRBD1 (6 bases). CDR1 and CDR2 (germline): GTSNPN, SVGIG (reference sequence). The CDR3 runs 17 residues. V was cut by 2 bases and J by 0 bases, with 16 bases left in between.

This chain uses TRBV2 with TRBJ2-7; 8 nucleotides align to TRBD1. Trimming cost V 10 bases and J 4 bases; bases outside gene matches: 6. Per the germline V gene, CDR1 is SNHLY and CDR2 is FYNNEI. The CDR3 loop spans 12 amino acids. CDR3 bases: TGTGCCACCAGACAGGGGTCTTACGAGCAGTACTTC. Translating gives CATRQGSYEQYF.

This chain links TRBV7-9 with TRBJ1-2; 10 bases line up with TRBD1. Trimming removed 5 bases from V and 5 bases from J; junction bases left unmatched: 11. Germline V CDR1 and CDR2: SEHNR, FQNEAQ (reference sequence). This CDR3 is 16 amino acids long. CDR3 region: CASSAPTGGERYGYTF. The CDR3 DNA reads TGTGCCAGCAGCGCCCCGACAGGGGGCGAGAGATATGGCTACACCTTC.

The rearrangement uses TRBV6-4 and TRBJ2-3, with a possible D match to TRBD1 (6 bases). The ends were cut back, 6 bases at V and 4 bases at J, with 17 bases in the middle. This CDR3 region has 15 residues. CDR1 is MRHNA, CDR2 SNTAGT, per germline. The CDR3 loop is CASSPQGVNADTQYF. The DNA of the CDR3 is TGTGCCAGCAGCCCACAGGGAGTAAATGCAGATACGCAGTATTTT.

In its sample, this clone was seen once. V gene TRBV11-2 combines with J gene TRBJ2-3; TRBD2 is a possible D gene (7 bases). Germline CDR1 SGHAT, CDR2 FQNNGV. Trimming took off 5 bases at V and 2 bases at J, with 17 bases between the two ends. This CDR3 spans 16 amino acids. The CDR3, as DNA: TGTGCCAGCAGCCCCCGGGGGGCCCGGGACACAGATACGCAGTATTTT. Amino acids: CASSPRGARDTDTQYF.

This sequence joins TRBV29-1 and TRBJ1-2; 10 bases agree with TRBD1. The CDR3 sequence is 15 residues long. The junction had 5 bases not matched to a gene; V was cut back by 0 bases and J by 4 bases. Looked up from germline, CDR1 is SQVTM and CDR2 is ANQGSEA. CDR3 in amino acids: CSVEDRQGAFYGYTF. The DNA for the CDR3 is TGCAGCGTTGAAGATCGACAGGGGGCTTTCTATGGCTACACCTTC.

This chain joins TRBV5-1 and TRBJ2-5; tentative D call: TRBD2 (6 bases). Germline loops: CDR1 SGHRS, CDR2 YFSETQ. The V and J ends lost 0 bases and 5 bases respectively, with 8 bases between them. There are 13 residues in the CDR3. The CDR3 coding sequence is TGCGCCAGCAGCTTGGCCCGGGGGGAGACCCAGTACTTC. This sequence encodes CASSLARGETQYF.

The chain has TRBV7-9 and TRBJ2-1; 14 bases match TRBD2. In germline, CDR1 is SEHNR, CDR2 FQNEAQ (reference sequence). J gave up 6 bases and V 5 bases, and 6 bases lay outside the gene matches. The CDR3 consists of 16 residues. CDR3 in amino acids: CASSPRTSGRRNEQFF. The CDR3 nucleotides read TGTGCCAGCAGCCCCCGGACTAGCGGGAGGCGCAATGAGCAGTTCTTC. The entire variable domain, with the rest obtained from reference TRBV7-9 and TRBJ2-1, is as follows: DTGVSQNPRHKITKRGQNVTFRCDPISEHNRLYWYRQTLGQGPEFLTYFQNEAQLEKSRLLSDRFSAERPKGSFSTLEIQRTEQGDSAMYLCASSPRTSGRRNEQFFGPGTRLTVL.

The chain recombines TRBV28 with TRBJ2-1; 7 bases map to TRBD2. The CDR3 has 15 amino acids. V lost 6 bases, J lost 1 base, and 6 bases stayed unmatched. CDR1 is MDHEN, CDR2 SYDVKM, per germline. The CDR3 is CASSLGGGSYNEQFF. In DNA form, the CDR3 reads TGTGCCAGCAGCCTGGGGGGGGGTTCCTACAATGAGCAGTTCTTC.

The chain links TRBV5-1 to TRBJ2-1; 13 nucleotides line up with TRBD2. CDR1 is SGHRS, CDR2 YFSETQ, per germline. CDR3 length equals 15 residues. The J segment lost 6 bases and the V segment lost 1 base, leaving 1 base of the junction unmatched. CDR3 in DNA: TGCGCCAGCAGCTTGCGACTAGCGGGAGGCAATGAGCAGTTCTTC. This gives the protein CASSLRLAGGNEQFF.

For this clone: An end of the junction differs from the germline gene, which may be a read error. Other DNA sequences within the sample encode an identical CDR3. The chain recombines TRBV11-3 with TRBJ1-1, with D tentatively TRBD1 (6 bases). Germline V gene lookup returns CDR1 SGHNT and CDR2 YENEEA. This CDR3 contains 13 residues. CDR3 coding DNA: TGTGCCAGCAGCCGGGTGGGGGCCACTGAAGCCTTCTTT. As protein: CASSRVGATEAFF.

The chain combines TRBV29-1 with TRBJ2-3; tentatively, D is TRBD1 (8 bases). V lost 6 bases and J lost 5, with 15 bases in between. The CDR3 contains 13 residues. CDR1 and CDR2 from the germline V gene are SQVTM and ANQGSEA. The DNA of the CDR3 is TGCAGCGTCCCCACAGGGGGGGGAGATACGCAGTATTTT. This gives the protein CSVPTGGGDTQYF.

V gene TRBV28 combines with J gene TRBJ1-2; TRBD1 aligns across 7 bases. V lost 5 bases and J lost 4; bases outside the gene matches: 13. The CDR3 spans 16 residues. Germline CDR1 reads MDHEN; CDR2 reads SYDVKM. The CDR3 sequence is CASSAPRQGPSYGYTF. CDR3 coding DNA: TGTGCCAGCAGTGCCCCCCGACAGGGCCCCTCCTATGGCTACACCTTC.

The rearrangement links TRBV25-1 to TRBJ1-2; a possible D gene is TRBD1 (6 bases). The V gene's germline CDR1 is MGHDK and CDR2 SYGVNS. Trimming cost V 4 bases and J 5 bases, with 11 bases left between them. The length of the CDR3 is 13 residues. The CDR3 spells CASSGHRVYGYTF. In nucleotides, the CDR3 is TGTGCCAGCAGTGGTCACAGGGTATATGGCTACACCTTC.

The genes are TRBV4-1 and TRBJ1-4; 9 bases line up with TRBD1. V shed 0 bases and J 7 bases; nucleotides not matched to a gene: 6. Germline assignment: CDR1 MGHRA and CDR2 YSYEKL. The CDR3 contains 16 residues. The CDR3 nucleotides are TGCGCCAGCAGCCAAGACTTACAGGGGGCGCGTGAAAAACTGTTTTTT. Residues: CASSQDLQGAREKLFF.